A single TCR beta chain is shown here with its context. Antigen specificity is unknown. CDR1 and CDR2 from the germline V gene are SEHNR and FQNEAQ (reference sequence). V was shortened by 5 bases and J by 5 bases, with 15 bases between the two germline ends. The length of the CDR3 is 14 residues. This sample was taken from a study of cytomegalovirus exposure and HLA in healthy donors. PCR employed 60 Vbeta and 13 Jbeta primers. The repertoire was sequenced with immunoSEQ multiplex PCR; TCRdb's copy has only in-frame clones and lacks some. The table for this sample gives about 54,000 clones. Broader study findings: A few V segments could not be told apart, such as TRBV6-2 and TRBV6-3, and were left out.

The genes are TRBV7-9 and TRBJ2-5, with D perhaps TRBD2 (6 bases). Sequences were obtained from PBMCs. The TCR sequence derives from a woman aged 40 to 50 in good health and CMV-seronegative. CDR3 in DNA: TGTGCCAGCAGCCGGACTACCTTTGACGAGACCCAGTACTTC. It is translated as CASSRTTFDETQYF.